This T cell receptor beta chain was sequenced for a study of response to subunit inactivated influenza vaccine. Study outcomes and limitations: There was a suggestion from the authors that each seasonal influenza vaccination recruits few new T cells.

TCRdb recomputed calls from the RT-PCR reads with MiXCR, one row per CDR3 protein. Of around 530,000 distinct CDR3 sequences listed, 12% are singletons. The germline V gene has CDR1 MNHEY and CDR2 SVGEGT. The CDR3 is 17 residues long. V trimming: 0 bases; J trimming: 12 bases; junction bases outside the gene matches: 15. This clonotype has more than one count but fewer than ten. Its specificity is not known. J is TRBJ2-1 and V is TRBV6-2 or TRBV6-3, with 9 bases aligning to TRBD1. This TCR came from a man aged 50-60 years who received an inactivated influenza vaccine. The sample was PBMCs from blood, taken on the day of vaccination. The CDR3 loop is CASSYSREPGQGLGQFF. The CDR3 DNA is TGTGCCAGCAGTTACTCGAGAGAACCGGGACAGGGTTTGGGGCAGTTCTTC.